This TCR beta chain was identified during a study of T-cell memory formation after mild COVID-19. TCRdb re-called the 5' RACE reads with MiXCR, one entry per CDR3 protein. The sample holds about half a million distinct CDR3 sequences, around a sixth seen once. Study results and limitations: There were some responding clones in pre-infection memory, which suggested that cross-reactive memory had joined.

About this clonotype itself: Its antigen remains unidentified.

V was pared by 6 bases and J by 4 bases, with 8 bases of the junction left unmatched. Germline loops: CDR1 LGHDT, CDR2 YNNKEL (reference sequence). The CDR3 has 14 amino acids. The sequence derives from an adult woman who had mild COVID-19 (a few samples of this study predate the infection). Cell type and time point are not known. Sequencing was performed on PBMCs or a T cell subset sorted from them (not recorded which). V and J are TRBV3-1 and TRBJ1-2; 7 bases match TRBD1. The CDR3 bases are TGTGCCAGCAGTCTACAGGGGCGCACCTATGGCTACACCTTC. Encoded protein: CASSLQGRTYGYTF.